This entry describes one TCR beta chain. Its antigen is not identified. Genomic DNA of each subset was evenly split across several immunoSEQ plates. The assay was immunoSEQ multiplex PCR, and TCRdb's table has in-frame clones only and misses some. The repertoire holds roughly 2.6 million clones, with approximately 94% as singletons. This CDR3 comprises 15 residues. CDR1 and CDR2 (germline): SGHTA, FQGNSA. Between the trimmed V and J ends, which lost 0 bases and 4 bases, there was a span of 12 bases. This specimen comes from a study of shared clonotypes between healthy human individuals. Broader study findings: Inspection by rarefaction showed sorted-subset sequencing to be incomplete despite large depth. Generation probability values for non-shared clonotypes were lower than those for clonotypes shared by all four donors.

This chain connects TRBV7-2 to TRBJ1-2; D might be TRBD1 (6 bases). This TCR derives from a man younger than 35 in good health. Material for sequencing was naive CD4+ T cells sorted from blood. Subset reported: CD45RA+ positively selected. CDR3 sequence reads: CASSLAGGPIYGYTF. As DNA, the CDR3 is TGTGCCAGCAGCTTAGCAGGGGGGCCGATCTATGGCTACACCTTC.